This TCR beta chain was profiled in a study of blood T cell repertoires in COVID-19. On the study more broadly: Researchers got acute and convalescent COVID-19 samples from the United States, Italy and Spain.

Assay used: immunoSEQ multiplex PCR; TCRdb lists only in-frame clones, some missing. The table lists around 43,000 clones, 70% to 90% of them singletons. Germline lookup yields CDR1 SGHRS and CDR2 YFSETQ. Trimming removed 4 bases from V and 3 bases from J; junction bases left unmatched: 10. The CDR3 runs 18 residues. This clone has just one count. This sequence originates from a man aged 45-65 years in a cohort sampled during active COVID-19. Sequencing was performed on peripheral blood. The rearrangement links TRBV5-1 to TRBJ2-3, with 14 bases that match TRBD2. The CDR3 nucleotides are TGCGCCAGCAGCAGCCGACTAGCGGGAGGGCCAAGTACAGATACGCAGTATTTT. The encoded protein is CASSSRLAGGPSTDTQYF. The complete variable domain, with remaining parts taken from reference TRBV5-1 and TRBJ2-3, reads KAGVTQTPRYLIKTRGQQVTLSCSPISGHRSVSWYQQTPGQGLQFLFEYFSETQRNKGNFPGRFSGRQFSNSRSEMNVSTLELGDSALYLCASSSRLAGGPSTDTQYFGPGTRLTVL.